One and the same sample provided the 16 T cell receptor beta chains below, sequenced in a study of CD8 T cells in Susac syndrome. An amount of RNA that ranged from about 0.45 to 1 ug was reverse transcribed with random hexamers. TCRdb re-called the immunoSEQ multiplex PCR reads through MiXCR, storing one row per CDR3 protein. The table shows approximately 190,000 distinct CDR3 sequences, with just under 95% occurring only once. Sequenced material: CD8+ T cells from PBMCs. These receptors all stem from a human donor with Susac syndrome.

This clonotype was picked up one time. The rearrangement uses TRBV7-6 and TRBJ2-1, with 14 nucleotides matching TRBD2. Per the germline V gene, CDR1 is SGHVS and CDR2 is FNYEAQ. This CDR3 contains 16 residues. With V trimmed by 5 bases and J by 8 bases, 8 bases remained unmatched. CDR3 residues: CASSPRLAGGLYEQFF. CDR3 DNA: TGTGCCAGCAGCCCCCGACTAGCGGGGGGGCTGTATGAGCAGTTCTTC.

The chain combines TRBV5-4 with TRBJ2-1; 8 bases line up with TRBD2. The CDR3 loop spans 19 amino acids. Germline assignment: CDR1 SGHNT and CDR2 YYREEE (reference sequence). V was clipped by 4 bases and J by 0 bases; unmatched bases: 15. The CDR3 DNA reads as TGTGCCAGCAGCGCGGAAGGGACACTAGCGGCCTTCTCCTACAATGAGCAGTTCTTC. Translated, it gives CASSAEGTLAAFSYNEQFF.

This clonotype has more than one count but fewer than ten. CDR3 amino acids: CASSLVVDTQYF. As DNA, the CDR3 is TGTGCCAGCAGCTTGGTCGTAGATACGCAGTATTTT. V is TRBV5-6 and J is TRBJ2-3; no clear D gene. Germline CDR1 SGHDT, CDR2 YYEEEE. CDR3 length: 12 amino acids. Trimming pared 0 bases from V and 5 bases from J, leaving 4 bases between.

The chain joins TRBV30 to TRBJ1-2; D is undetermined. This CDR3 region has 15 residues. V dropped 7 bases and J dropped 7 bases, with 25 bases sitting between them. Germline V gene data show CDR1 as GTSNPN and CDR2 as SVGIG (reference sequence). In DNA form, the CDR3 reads TGTGCCTACCAATCGATCGGATGGGGAGGTGTTGGCTACACCTTC. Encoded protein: CAYQSIGWGGVGYTF.

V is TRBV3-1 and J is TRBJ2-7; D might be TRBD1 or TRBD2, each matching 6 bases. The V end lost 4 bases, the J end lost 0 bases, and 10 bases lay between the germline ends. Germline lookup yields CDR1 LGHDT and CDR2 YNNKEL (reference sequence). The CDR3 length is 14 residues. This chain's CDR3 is CASSRGASSYEQYF. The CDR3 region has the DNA TGTGCCAGCAGCCGGGGGGCAAGCTCCTACGAGCAGTACTTC.

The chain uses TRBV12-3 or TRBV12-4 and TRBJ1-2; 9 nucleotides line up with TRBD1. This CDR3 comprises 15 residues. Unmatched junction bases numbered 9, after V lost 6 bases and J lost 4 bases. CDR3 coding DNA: TGTGCCAGCAGCCGGGAACCGGGACAGGGCTATGGCTACACCTTC. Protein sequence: CASSREPGQGYGYTF.

CDR3: CSVEGLSYEQYF. The CDR3 DNA reads TGCAGCGTTGAAGGGCTTTCCTACGAGCAGTACTTC. The V call is TRBV29-1, the J call TRBJ2-7; D unclear. Germline-derived CDR1 and CDR2 are SQVTM and ANQGSEA. The CDR3 runs to 12 residues. V dropped 1 base and J dropped 1 base, with 5 bases sitting between them.

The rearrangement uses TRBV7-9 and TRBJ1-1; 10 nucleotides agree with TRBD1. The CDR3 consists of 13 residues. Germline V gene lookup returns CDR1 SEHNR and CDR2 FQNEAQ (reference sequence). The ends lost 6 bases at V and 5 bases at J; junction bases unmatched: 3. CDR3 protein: CASSWDRGTEAFF. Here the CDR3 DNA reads TGTGCCAGCAGTTGGGACAGGGGTACTGAAGCTTTCTTT.

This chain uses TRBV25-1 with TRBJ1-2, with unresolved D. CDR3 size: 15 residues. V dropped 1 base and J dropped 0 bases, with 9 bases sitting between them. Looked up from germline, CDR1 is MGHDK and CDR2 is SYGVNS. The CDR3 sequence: CASSESVAANYGYTF. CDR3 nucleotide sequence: TGTGCCAGCAGTGAATCGGTAGCAGCTAACTATGGCTACACCTTC.

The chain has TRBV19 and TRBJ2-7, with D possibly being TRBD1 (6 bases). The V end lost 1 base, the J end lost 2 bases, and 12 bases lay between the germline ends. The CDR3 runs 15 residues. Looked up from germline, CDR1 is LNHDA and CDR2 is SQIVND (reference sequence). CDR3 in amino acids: CASSIAFRDTYEQYF. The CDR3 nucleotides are TGTGCCAGTAGTATAGCCTTCCGGGACACCTACGAGCAGTACTTC.

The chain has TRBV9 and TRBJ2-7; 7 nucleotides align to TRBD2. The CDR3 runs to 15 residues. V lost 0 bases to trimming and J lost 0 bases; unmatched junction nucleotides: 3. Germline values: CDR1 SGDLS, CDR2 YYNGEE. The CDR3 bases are TGTGCCAGCAGCGTAGCCGGGGGGTCCTCCTACGAGCAGTACTTC. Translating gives CASSVAGGSSYEQYF.

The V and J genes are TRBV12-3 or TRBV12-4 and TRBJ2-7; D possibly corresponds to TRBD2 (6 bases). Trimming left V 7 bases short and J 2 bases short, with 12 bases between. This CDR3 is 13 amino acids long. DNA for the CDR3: TGTGCCAGCACCGGGGACTCAGCCTACGAGCAGTACTTC. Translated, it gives CASTGDSAYEQYF.

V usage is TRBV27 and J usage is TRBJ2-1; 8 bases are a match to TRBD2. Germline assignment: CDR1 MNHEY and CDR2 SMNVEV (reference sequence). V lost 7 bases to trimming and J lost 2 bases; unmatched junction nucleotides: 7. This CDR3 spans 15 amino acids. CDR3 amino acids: CASTTPGLAYNEQFF. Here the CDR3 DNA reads TGTGCCAGCACTACCCCGGGACTAGCCTACAATGAGCAGTTCTTC.

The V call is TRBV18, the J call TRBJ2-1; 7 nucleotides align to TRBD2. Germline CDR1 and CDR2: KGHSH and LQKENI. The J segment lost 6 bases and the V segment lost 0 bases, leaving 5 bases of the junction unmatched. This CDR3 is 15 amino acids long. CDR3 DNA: TGTGCCAGCTCACCACCGCCTAGCGGCCCCAATGAGCAGTTCTTC. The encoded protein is CASSPPPSGPNEQFF. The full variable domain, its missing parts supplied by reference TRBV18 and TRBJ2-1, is NAGVMQNPRHLVRRRGQEARLRCSPMKGHSHVYWYRQLPEEGLKFMVYLQKENIIDESGMPKERFSAEFPKEGPSILRIQQVVRGDSAAYFCASSPPPSGPNEQFFGPGTRLTVL.

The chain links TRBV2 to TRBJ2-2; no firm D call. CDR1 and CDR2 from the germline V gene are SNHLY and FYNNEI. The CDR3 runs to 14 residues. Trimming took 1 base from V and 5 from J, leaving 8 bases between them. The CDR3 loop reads CASSEVLPTGELFF. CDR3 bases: TGTGCCAGCAGTGAAGTACTACCGACCGGGGAGCTGTTTTTT.

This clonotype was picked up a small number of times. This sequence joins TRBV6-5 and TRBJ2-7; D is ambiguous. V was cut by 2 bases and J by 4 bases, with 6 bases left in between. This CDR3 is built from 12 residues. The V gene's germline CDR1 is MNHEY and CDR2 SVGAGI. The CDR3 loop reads CASSYTGYEQYF. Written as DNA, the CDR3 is TGTGCCAGCAGTTACACCGGGTACGAGCAGTACTTC.